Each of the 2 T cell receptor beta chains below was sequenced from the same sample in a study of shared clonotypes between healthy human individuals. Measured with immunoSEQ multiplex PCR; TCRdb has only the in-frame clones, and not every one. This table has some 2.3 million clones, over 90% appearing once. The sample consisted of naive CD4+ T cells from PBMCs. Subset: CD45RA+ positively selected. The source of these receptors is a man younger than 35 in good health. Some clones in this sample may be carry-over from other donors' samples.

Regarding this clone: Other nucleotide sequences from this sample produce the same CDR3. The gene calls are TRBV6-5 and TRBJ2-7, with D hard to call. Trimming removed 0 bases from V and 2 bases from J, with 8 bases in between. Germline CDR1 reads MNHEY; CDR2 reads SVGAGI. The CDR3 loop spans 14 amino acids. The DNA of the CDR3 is TGTGCCAGCAGTTACTCGACCGGAACCTACGAGCAGTACTTC. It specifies CASSYSTGTYEQYF.

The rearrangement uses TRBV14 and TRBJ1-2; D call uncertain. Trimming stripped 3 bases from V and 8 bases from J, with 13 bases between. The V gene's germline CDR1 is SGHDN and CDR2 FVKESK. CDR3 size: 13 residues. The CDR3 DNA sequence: TGTGCCAGCAGCCAGGGCTGGGGAGCAGGCTACACCTTC. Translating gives CASSQGWGAGYTF.